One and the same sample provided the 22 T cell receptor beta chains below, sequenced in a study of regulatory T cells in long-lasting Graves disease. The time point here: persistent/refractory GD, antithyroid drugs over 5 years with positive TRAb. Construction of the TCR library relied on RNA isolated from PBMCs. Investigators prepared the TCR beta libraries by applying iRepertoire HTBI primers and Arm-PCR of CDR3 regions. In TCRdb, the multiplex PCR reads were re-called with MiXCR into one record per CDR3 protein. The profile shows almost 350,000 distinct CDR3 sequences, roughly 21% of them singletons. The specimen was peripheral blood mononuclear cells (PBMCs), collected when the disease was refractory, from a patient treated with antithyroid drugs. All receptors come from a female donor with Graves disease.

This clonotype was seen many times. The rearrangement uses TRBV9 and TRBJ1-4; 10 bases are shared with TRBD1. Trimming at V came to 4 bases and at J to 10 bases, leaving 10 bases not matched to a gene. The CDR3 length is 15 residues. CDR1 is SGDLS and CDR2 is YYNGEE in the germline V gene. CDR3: CASSPSGTGVRKLFF. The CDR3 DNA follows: TGTGCCAGCAGCCCGAGTGGGACAGGGGTACGAAAACTGTTTTTT.

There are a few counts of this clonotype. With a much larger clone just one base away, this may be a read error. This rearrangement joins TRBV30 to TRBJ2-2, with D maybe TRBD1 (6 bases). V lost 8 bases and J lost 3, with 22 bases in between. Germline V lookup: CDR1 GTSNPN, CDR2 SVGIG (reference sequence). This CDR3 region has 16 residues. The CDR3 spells CAGQNIRESHTGELFF. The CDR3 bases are TGTGCCGGACAGAACATTCGAGAGTCACACACCGGGGAGCTGTTTTTT.

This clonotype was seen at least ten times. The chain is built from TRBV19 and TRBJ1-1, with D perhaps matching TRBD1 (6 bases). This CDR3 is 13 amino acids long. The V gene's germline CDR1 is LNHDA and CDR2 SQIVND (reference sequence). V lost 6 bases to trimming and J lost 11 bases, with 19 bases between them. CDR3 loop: CASRIPEDSAAFF. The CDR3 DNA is TGTGCCAGTAGGATCCCTGAGGACAGTGCGGCTTTCTTT.

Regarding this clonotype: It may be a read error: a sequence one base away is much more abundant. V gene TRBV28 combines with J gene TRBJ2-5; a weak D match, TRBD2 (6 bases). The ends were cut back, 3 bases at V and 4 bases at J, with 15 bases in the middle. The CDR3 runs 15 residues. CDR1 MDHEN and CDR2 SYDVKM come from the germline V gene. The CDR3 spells CASSFRGSGIETQYF. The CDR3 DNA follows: TGTGCCAGCAGTTTCCGGGGGTCGGGAATAGAGACCCAGTACTTC.

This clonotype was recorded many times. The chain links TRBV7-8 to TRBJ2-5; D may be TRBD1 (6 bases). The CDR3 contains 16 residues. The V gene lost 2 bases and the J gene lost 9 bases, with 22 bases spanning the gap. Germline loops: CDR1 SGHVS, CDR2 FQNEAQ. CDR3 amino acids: CASSLSRDTPALSQYF. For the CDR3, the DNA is TGTGCCAGCAGCTTAAGTCGGGACACTCCCGCGCTGTCCCAGTACTTC.

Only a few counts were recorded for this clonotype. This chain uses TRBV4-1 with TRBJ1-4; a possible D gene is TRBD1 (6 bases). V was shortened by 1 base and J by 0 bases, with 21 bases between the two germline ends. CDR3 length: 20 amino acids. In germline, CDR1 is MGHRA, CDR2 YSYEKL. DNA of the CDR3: TGCGCCAGCAGCCAAGCTCCGACAGGAAGAGTAAAATCAACTAATGAAAAACTGTTTTTT. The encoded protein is CASSQAPTGRVKSTNEKLFF.

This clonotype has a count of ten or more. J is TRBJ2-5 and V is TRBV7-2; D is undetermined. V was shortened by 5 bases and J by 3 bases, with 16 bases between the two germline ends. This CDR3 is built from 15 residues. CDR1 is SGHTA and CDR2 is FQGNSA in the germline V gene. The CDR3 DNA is TGTGCCAGCAGCCAAGGACGGATTTTCAAAGAGACCCAGTACTTC. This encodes CASSQGRIFKETQYF. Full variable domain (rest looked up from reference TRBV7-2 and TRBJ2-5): GAGVSQSPSNKVTEKGKDVELRCDPISGHTALYWYRQSLGQGLEFLIYFQGNSAPDKSGLPSDRFSAERTGGSVSTLTIQRTQQEDSAVYLCASSQGRIFKETQYFGPGTRLLVL.

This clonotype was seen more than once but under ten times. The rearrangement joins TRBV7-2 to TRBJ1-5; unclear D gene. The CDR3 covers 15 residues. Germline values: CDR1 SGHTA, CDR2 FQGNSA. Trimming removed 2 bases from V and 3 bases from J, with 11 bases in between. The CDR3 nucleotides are TGTGCCAGCAGCTTAAAGATGGGAAACAATCAGCCCCAGCATTTT. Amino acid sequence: CASSLKMGNNQPQHF.

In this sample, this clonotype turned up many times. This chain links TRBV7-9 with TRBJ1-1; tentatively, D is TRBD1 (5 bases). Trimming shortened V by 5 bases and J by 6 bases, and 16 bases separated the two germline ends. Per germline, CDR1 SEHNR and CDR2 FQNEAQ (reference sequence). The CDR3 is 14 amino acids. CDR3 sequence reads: CASSASGAEPEAFF. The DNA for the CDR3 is TGTGCCAGCAGCGCCTCCGGGGCCGAGCCTGAAGCTTTCTTT.

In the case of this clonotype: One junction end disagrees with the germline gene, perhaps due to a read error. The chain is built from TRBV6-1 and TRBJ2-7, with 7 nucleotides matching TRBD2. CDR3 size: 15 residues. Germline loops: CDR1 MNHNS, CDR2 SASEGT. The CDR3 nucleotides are TGCGCCAGCAGTGAAGCCCCCGGGGCGGGAGACGAGCAGTACTTC. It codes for CASSEAPGAGDEQYF.

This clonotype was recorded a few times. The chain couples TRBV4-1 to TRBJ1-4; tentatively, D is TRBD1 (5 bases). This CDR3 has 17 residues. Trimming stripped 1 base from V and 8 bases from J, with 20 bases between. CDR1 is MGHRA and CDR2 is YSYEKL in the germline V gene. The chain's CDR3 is CASSQVVRLGVNEKLFF. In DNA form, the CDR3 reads TGCGCCAGCAGCCAAGTGGTGCGGTTGGGGGTGAACGAAAAACTGTTTTTT.

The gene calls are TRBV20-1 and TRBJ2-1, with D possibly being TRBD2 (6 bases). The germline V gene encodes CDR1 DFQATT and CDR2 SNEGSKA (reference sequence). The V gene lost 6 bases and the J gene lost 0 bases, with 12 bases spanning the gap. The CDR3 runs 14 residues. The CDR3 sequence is CSALAHSSYNEQFF. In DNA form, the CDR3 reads TGCAGTGCACTAGCCCATAGCTCCTACAATGAGCAGTTCTTC.

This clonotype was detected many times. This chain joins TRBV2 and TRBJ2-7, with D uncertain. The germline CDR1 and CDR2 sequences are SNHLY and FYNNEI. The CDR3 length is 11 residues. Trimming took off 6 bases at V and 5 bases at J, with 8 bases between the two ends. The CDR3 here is CASSPLHEQYF. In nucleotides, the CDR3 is TGTGCCAGCAGCCCGCTCCACGAGCAGTACTTC.

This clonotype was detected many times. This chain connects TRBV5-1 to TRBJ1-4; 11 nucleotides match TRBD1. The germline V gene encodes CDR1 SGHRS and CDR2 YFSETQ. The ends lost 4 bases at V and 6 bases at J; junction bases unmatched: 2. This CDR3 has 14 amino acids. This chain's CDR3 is CASSGQGAYEKLFF. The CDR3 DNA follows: TGCGCCAGCAGCGGACAGGGGGCGTATGAAAAACTGTTTTTT.

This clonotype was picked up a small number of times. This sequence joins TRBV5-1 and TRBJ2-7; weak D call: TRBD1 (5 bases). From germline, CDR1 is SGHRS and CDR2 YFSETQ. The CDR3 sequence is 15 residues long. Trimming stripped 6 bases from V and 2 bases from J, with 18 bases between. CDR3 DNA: TGCGCCAGCAACCCCTCTAGGGGCTACCCCTACGAGCAGTACTTC. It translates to CASNPSRGYPYEQYF.

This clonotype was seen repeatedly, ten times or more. The CDR3 spells CASSVPGLTYEQYF. In DNA, the CDR3 is TGTGCCAGCAGTGTACCGGGACTCACCTACGAGCAGTACTTC. The chain employs TRBV6-1 and TRBJ2-7; D possibly corresponds to TRBD2 (6 bases). Trimming took off 4 bases at V and 2 bases at J, with 12 bases between the two ends. The V gene's germline CDR1 is MNHNS and CDR2 SASEGT. This CDR3 region has 14 residues.

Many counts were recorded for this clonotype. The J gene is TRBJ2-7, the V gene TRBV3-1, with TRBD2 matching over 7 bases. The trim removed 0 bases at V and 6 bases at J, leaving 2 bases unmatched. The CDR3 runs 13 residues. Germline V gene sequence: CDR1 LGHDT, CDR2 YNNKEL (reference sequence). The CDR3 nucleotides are TGTGCCAGCAGCCAAGACGGGAGGACCGAGCAGTACTTC. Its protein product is CASSQDGRTEQYF.

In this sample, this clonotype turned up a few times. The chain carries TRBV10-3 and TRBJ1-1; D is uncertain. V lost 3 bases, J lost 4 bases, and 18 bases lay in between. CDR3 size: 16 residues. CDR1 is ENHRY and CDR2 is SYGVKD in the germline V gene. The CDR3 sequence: CAISDRAPGVGTEAFF. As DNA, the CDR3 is TGTGCCATCAGTGATAGGGCGCCTGGGGTGGGCACTGAAGCTTTCTTT.

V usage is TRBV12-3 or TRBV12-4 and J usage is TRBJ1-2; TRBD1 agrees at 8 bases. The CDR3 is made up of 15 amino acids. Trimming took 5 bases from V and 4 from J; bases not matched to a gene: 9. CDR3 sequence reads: CASSLTGGVPYGYTF. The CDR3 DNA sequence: TGTGCCAGCAGTCTCACAGGGGGTGTCCCCTATGGCTACACCTTC.

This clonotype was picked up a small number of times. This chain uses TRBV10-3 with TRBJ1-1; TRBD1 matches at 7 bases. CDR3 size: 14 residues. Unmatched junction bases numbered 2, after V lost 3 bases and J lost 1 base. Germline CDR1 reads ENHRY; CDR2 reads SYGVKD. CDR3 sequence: CAISDRTGNTEAFF. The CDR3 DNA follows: TGTGCCATCAGTGACCGGACAGGGAACACTGAAGCTTTCTTT.

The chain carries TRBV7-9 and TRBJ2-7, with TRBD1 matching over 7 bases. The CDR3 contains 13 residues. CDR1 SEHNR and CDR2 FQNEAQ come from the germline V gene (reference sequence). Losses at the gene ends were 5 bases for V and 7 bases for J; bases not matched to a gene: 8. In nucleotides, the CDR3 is TGTGCCAGCAGCCAGAGGGGGCGGGTTGAGCAGTACTTC. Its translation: CASSQRGRVEQYF.

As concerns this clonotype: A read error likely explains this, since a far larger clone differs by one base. For the CDR3, the DNA is TGTGCCGGCAGCTTTGTCGGGACAGCCTCCTACGAGCAGTACTTC. This gives the protein CAGSFVGTASYEQYF. The chain links TRBV7-9 to TRBJ2-7, with 7 nucleotides matching TRBD1. The CDR3 loop spans 15 amino acids. Germline V gene sequence: CDR1 SEHNR, CDR2 FQNEAQ (reference sequence).